This T cell receptor (beta chain) comes out of a study of blood T cell repertoires in COVID-19. Across the study: Material from acute and convalescent COVID-19 was sourced from the United States, Italy and Spain. T cells, B-cell-depleted T cells, or PBMCs provided the cDNA or gDNA that served as material.

Recruited during active infection, patients (from Seattle) were subsequently followed longitudinally. As processed by the authors: Reference gene primer amplification yielded estimated nucleated cell counts. Profiling relied on immunoSEQ multiplex PCR, and the TCRdb table lists in-frame clones only, not all of them. V, J and clone size are taken as reported in that table, and D and trimming were inferred from the DNA itself. The sample has more than 150,000 clones, approximately 86% seen once. The CDR3 covers 15 residues. Germline CDR1 is SGDLS and CDR2 is YYNGEE. V lost 4 bases, J lost 7 bases, and 21 bases lay in between. Only one count was recorded for this clone.

Sequencing input: peripheral blood. The source is a man in his sixties with COVID-19, enrolled during active disease. This chain uses TRBV9 with TRBJ2-7; perhaps TRBD1 as D (5 bases). DNA of the CDR3: TGTGCCAGCAGCCCTCAAGGACAAGCGATTGGGGAGCAGTACTTC. It translates to CASSPQGQAIGEQYF.